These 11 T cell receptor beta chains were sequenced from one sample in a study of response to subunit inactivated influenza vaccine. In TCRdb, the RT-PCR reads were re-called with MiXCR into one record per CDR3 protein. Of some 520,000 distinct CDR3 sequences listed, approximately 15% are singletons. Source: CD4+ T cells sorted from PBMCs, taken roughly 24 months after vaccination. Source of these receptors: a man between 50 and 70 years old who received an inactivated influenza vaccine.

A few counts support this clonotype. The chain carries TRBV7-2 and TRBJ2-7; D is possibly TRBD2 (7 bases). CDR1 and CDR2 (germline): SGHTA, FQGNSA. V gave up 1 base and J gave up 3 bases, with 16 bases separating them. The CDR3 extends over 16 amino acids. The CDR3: CASSLVAGAGDYEQYF. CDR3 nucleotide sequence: TGTGCCAGCAGCTTAGTGGCGGGGGCTGGGGACTACGAGCAGTACTTC.

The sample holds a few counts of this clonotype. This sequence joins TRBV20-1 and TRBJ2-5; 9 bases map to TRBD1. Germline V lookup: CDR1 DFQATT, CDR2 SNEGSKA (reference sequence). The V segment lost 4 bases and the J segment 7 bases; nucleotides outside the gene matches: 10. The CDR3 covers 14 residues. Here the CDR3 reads CSAKELGQGTTQYF. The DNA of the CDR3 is TGCAGTGCTAAAGAGCTAGGACAGGGGACGACCCAGTACTTC.

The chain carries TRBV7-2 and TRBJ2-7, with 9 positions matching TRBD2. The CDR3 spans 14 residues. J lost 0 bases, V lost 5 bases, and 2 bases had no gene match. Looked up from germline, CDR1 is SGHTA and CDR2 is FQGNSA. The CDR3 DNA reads TGTGCCAGCAGCCCAGCGGGAGGCTCCTACGAGCAGTACTTC. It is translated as CASSPAGGSYEQYF.

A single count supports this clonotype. CDR3 amino acids: CASSFHPGQTSYEQYF. The DNA of the CDR3 is TGTGCCAGCAGCTTCCACCCGGGACAGACCTCCTACGAGCAGTACTTC. The V call is TRBV7-2, the J call TRBJ2-7, with TRBD1 matching over 7 bases. The CDR3 contains 16 residues. Trimming at V came to 3 bases and at J to 0 bases, leaving 8 bases not matched to a gene. Germline-derived CDR1 and CDR2 are SGHTA and FQGNSA.

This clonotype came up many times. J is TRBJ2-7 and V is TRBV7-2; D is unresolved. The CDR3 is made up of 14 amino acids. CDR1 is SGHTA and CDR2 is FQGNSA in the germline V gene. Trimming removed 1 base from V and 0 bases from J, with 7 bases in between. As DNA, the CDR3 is TGTGCCAGCAGCTTAGGGGCATACTCCTACGAGCAGTACTTC. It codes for CASSLGAYSYEQYF.

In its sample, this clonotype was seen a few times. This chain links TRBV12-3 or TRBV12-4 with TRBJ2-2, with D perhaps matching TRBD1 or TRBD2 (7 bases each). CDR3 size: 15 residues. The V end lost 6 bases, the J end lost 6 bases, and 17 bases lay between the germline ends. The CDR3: CASSRQGGRAGELFF. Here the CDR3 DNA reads TGTGCCAGCAGCAGACAGGGAGGGAGGGCCGGGGAGCTGTTTTTT.

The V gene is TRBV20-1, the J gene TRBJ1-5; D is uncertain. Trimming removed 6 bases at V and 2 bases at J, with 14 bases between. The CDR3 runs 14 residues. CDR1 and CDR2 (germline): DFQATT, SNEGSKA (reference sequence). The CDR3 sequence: CSATGSPGNQPQHF. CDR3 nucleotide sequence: TGCAGTGCGACCGGGAGCCCTGGCAATCAGCCCCAGCATTTT.

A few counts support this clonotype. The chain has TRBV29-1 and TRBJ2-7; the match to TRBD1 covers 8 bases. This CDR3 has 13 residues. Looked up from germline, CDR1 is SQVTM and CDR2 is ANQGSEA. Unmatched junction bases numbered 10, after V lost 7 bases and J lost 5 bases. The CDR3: CSAAGTGGNEQYF. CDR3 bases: TGCAGCGCAGCCGGGACAGGAGGAAACGAGCAGTACTTC.

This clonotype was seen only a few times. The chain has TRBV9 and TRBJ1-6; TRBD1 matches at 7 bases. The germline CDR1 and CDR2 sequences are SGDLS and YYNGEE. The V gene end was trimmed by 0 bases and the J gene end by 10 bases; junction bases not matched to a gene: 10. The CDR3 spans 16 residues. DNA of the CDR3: TGTGCCAGCAGCGTAGGAGAGGGGGCAGGAGGGTCACCCCTCCACTTT. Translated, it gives CASSVGEGAGGSPLHF.

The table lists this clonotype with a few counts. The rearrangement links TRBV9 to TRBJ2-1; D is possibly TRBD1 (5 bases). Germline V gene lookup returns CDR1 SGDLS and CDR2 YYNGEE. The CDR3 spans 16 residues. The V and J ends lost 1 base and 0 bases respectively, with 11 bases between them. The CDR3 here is CASSVSSDSSYNEQFF. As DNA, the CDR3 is TGTGCCAGCAGCGTATCTTCCGACAGCTCCTACAATGAGCAGTTCTTC.

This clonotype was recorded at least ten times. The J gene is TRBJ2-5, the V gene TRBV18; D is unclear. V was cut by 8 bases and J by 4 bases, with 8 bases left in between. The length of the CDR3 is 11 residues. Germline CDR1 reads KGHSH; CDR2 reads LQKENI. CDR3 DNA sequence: TGTGCCAGCAGTCCCGGAGAGACCCAGTACTTC. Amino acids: CASSPGETQYF. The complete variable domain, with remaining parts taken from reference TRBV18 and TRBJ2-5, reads NAGVMQNPRHLVRRRGQEARLRCSPMKGHSHVYWYRQLPEEGLKFMVYLQKENIIDESGMPKERFSAEFPKEGPSILRIQQVVRGDSAAYFCASSPGETQYFGPGTRLLVL.